The clone carrying this T cell receptor beta chain was seen repeatedly, ten times or more. Its antigen is not known. Full-length variable regions came from constant-region reverse primers plus semi-nested Nested Universal Primer A PCR. Using its own MiXCR run on the 5' RACE reads, TCRdb lists one record per CDR3 protein. This sample has roughly 60,000 distinct CDR3 sequences, with less than 30% found just once. The sorted Tregs were CD4+CD25+CD127-/low cells. Study-wide points: Whole repertoires were not studied in the larger cohort, only one V-J beta rearrangement. Greatest tumor Treg TCR overlap was with tumor naive CD4+ cells.

The sequence derives from a female donor with breast cancer. Sequenced material: tumor-infiltrating Tregs sorted from the breast tumor.

CDR3 sequence reads: CSAEDTGNYGYTF. The CDR3 nucleotides are TGCAGTGCTGAAGATACAGGGAATTATGGCTACACCTTC. V gene TRBV20-1 combines with J gene TRBJ1-2; possibly TRBD1 for D (6 bases). V was shortened by 5 bases and J by 5 bases, with 15 bases between the two germline ends. The CDR3 loop spans 13 amino acids. CDR1 is DFQATT and CDR2 is SNEGSKA in the germline V gene (reference sequence).